These 14 T cell receptor beta chains were all obtained from the same sample, sequenced in a study of beta chain features in type 1 diabetes. Study-wide results and caveats: Type 1 diabetes patients had moderately but significantly shorter TCRB CDR3s in all four CD4+ subsets.

No antigens are known for them. All of the isolated RNA was reverse transcribed, so expressed TCRB transcripts were sequenced. The method was immunoSEQ multiplex PCR; TCRdb's version includes in-frame clones alone and lacks a portion of them. The table records around 150,000 clones, around 8.3% of them present only once. The sequenced sample was central memory CD4+ T cells from blood. These TCRs come from a young woman with type 1 diabetes.

This clone was counted a few times. The chain is built from TRBV7-2 and TRBJ1-1; no firm D call. Trimming took off 6 bases at V and 0 bases at J, with 11 bases between the two ends. Germline CDR1 SGHTA, CDR2 FQGNSA. This CDR3 has 14 residues. The CDR3 nucleotides read TGTGCCAGCAGAAACAACCTCATGAACACTGAAGCTTTCTTT. Protein: CASRNNLMNTEAFF. Based on the CDR3 plus reference TRBV7-2 and TRBJ1-1, the full variable domain is GAGVSQSPSNKVTEKGKDVELRCDPISGHTALYWYRQSLGQGLEFLIYFQGNSAPDKSGLPSDRFSAERTGGSVSTLTIQRTQQEDSAVYLCASRNNLMNTEAFFGQGTRLTVV.

The chain has TRBV7-2 and TRBJ2-3; possibly TRBD2 for D (5 bases). CDR3 size: 15 residues. Between the trimmed V and J ends, which lost 5 bases and 2 bases, there was a span of 14 bases. The germline CDR1 and CDR2 sequences are SGHTA and FQGNSA. CDR3 in DNA: TGTGCCAGCAGCCCAAGACGGGGTGACACAGATACGCAGTATTTT. This codes for CASSPRRGDTDTQYF. Together with reference TRBV7-2 and TRBJ2-3, the CDR3 gives the full variable domain: GAGVSQSPSNKVTEKGKDVELRCDPISGHTALYWYRQSLGQGLEFLIYFQGNSAPDKSGLPSDRFSAERTGGSVSTLTIQRTQQEDSAVYLCASSPRRGDTDTQYFGPGTRLTVL.

This clone occurred many times. V usage is TRBV28 and J usage is TRBJ2-3; maybe TRBD1 (6 bases). Per the germline V gene, CDR1 is MDHEN and CDR2 is SYDVKM. The CDR3 sequence is 15 residues long. Trimming removed 4 bases from V and 4 bases from J, with 15 bases in between. This CDR3 is CASSSHRVRADTQYF. Written as DNA, the CDR3 is TGTGCCAGCAGTTCCCACAGGGTACGCGCAGATACGCAGTATTTT.

There are a few counts of this clone. The V call is TRBV2, the J call TRBJ1-1; a weak D match, TRBD1 (6 bases). V was cut by 6 bases and J by 0 bases, with 11 bases left in between. The CDR3 spans 14 residues. The germline V gene encodes CDR1 SNHLY and CDR2 FYNNEI. DNA of the CDR3: TGTGCCAGCAGAGATGGGACATTGAACACTGAAGCTTTCTTT. The encoded protein is CASRDGTLNTEAFF. Together with reference TRBV2 and TRBJ1-1, the CDR3 gives the full variable domain: EPEVTQTPSHQVTQMGQEVILRCVPISNHLYFYWYRQILGQKVEFLVSFYNNEISEKSEIFDDQFSVERPDGSNFTLKIRSTKLEDSAMYFCASRDGTLNTEAFFGQGTRLTVV.

This clone appeared a few times. The chain has TRBV28 and TRBJ2-1, with 10 nucleotides matching TRBD1. CDR1 MDHEN and CDR2 SYDVKM come from the germline V gene. V lost 5 bases and J lost 8; bases outside the gene matches: 12. The CDR3 is 16 amino acids. The CDR3 region is CASSKSRTGGIDEQFF. CDR3 sequence (DNA): TGTGCCAGCAGTAAATCACGGACAGGGGGTATCGATGAGCAGTTCTTC. The whole variable domain, remainder taken from reference TRBV28 and TRBJ2-1, is DVKVTQSSRYLVKRTGEKVFLECVQDMDHENMFWYRQDPGLGLRLIYFSYDVKMKEKGDIPEGYSVSREKKERFSLILESASTNQTSMYLCASSKSRTGGIDEQFFGPGTRLTVL.

A few counts support this clone. V usage is TRBV10-3 and J usage is TRBJ2-5, with 8 bases fitting TRBD1. This CDR3 contains 15 residues. V lost 3 bases and J lost 2; bases outside the gene matches: 5. Germline assignment: CDR1 ENHRY and CDR2 SYGVKD. As DNA, the CDR3 is TGTGCCATCAGTGATTCCAGGGGGCTACAAGAGACCCAGTACTTC. Its translation is CAISDSRGLQETQYF.

This clone showed up just a few times. The sample contains more than one DNA sequence encoding this CDR3. The chain's CDR3 is CASSSGLAGAYEQYF. DNA of the CDR3: TGTGCCAGCAGCTCTGGACTAGCGGGGGCCTACGAGCAGTACTTC. V and J are TRBV9 and TRBJ2-7, with TRBD2 matching over 13 bases. V lost 4 bases to trimming and J lost 2 bases; unmatched junction nucleotides: 3. The CDR3 loop spans 15 amino acids. Germline V lookup: CDR1 SGDLS, CDR2 YYNGEE. The variable domain in full, completed from reference TRBV9 and TRBJ2-7, reads DSGVTQTPKHLITATGQRVTLRCSPRSGDLSVYWYQQSLDQGLQFLIQYYNGEERAKGNILERFSAQQFPDLHSELNLSSLELGDSALYFCASSSGLAGAYEQYFGPGTRLTVT.

This clone was seen only a few times. The chain has TRBV7-4 and TRBJ2-2; 11 nucleotides align to TRBD2. Germline trimming cut 1 base from V and 1 base from J; bases unmatched to any gene: 5. Germline CDR1 and CDR2: SGHVT and SQSDAQ. This CDR3 has 18 amino acids. The CDR3 protein is CASSLELAGERNTGELFF. As DNA, the CDR3 is TGTGCCAGCAGCTTAGAACTAGCGGGGGAGAGGAACACCGGGGAGCTGTTTTTT. Full variable domain (remainder filled in from reference TRBV7-4 and TRBJ2-2): GAGVSQSPRYKVAKRGRDVALRCDSISGHVTLYWYRQTLGQGSEVLTYSQSDAQRDKSGRPSGRFSAERPERSVSTLKIQRTEQGDSAVYLCASSLELAGERNTGELFFGEGSRLTVL.

This clone was observed a few times. The CDR3 loop reads CASSVDSTSGIQYF. The CDR3 nucleotides read TGTGCCAGCAGCGTGGACAGTACCTCGGGCATTCAGTACTTC. The V and J genes are TRBV7-2 and TRBJ2-4; the D gene is possibly TRBD1 (6 bases). V gave up 5 bases and J gave up 9 bases, with 17 bases separating them. This CDR3 comprises 14 residues. The germline V gene has CDR1 SGHTA and CDR2 FQGNSA.

The chain uses TRBV10-3 and TRBJ2-3; TRBD2 might be the D (6 bases). Germline CDR1 is ENHRY and CDR2 is SYGVKD. Trimming stripped 2 bases from V and 1 base from J, with 16 bases between. CDR3 size: 17 residues. Written as DNA, the CDR3 is TGTGCCATCAGTGAGGGTTCGCGGGAACGGGGCACAGATACGCAGTATTTT. It yields the protein CAISEGSRERGTDTQYF.

A few counts support this clone. This chain uses TRBV2 with TRBJ1-5; TRBD1 might be the D (6 bases). This CDR3 has 13 amino acids. V shed 5 bases and J shed 4 bases, with 9 bases lying between them. CDR1 is SNHLY and CDR2 is FYNNEI in the germline V gene. CDR3 loop: CASSLQGNQPQHF. CDR3 bases: TGTGCCAGCAGTTTACAGGGTAATCAGCCCCAGCATTTT.

This clone was counted a few times. The DNA for the CDR3 is TGTGCCAGCGGGGTAGGCGGGGCGGCCTACAATGAGCAGTTCTTC. Encoded protein: CASGVGGAAYNEQFF. This sequence joins TRBV6-5 and TRBJ2-1, with D maybe TRBD2 (6 bases). Germline CDR1 is MNHEY and CDR2 is SVGAGI. Trimming pared 8 bases from V and 2 bases from J, leaving 16 bases between. The CDR3 extends over 15 amino acids.

CDR3 amino acids: CASSQRDSGDETQYF. As DNA, the CDR3 is TGCGCCAGCAGCCAACGAGACTCCGGGGATGAGACCCAGTACTTC. This chain links TRBV4-3 with TRBJ2-5; D possibly corresponds to TRBD2 (5 bases). Germline V gene lookup returns CDR1 LGHNA and CDR2 YSLEER. Trimming pared 2 bases from V and 5 bases from J, leaving 15 bases between. This CDR3 contains 15 residues.

V usage is TRBV7-2 and J usage is TRBJ1-2; 7 bases agree with TRBD1. CDR3 size: 18 residues. After removal of 3 bases from V and 6 bases from J, the junction contained 19 bases not matched to a gene. Germline loops: CDR1 SGHTA, CDR2 FQGNSA. The CDR3 is CASSFLGGRGNLLDGYTF. DNA for the CDR3: TGTGCCAGCAGCTTCCTCGGGGGCAGGGGGAATCTTTTGGATGGCTACACCTTC.